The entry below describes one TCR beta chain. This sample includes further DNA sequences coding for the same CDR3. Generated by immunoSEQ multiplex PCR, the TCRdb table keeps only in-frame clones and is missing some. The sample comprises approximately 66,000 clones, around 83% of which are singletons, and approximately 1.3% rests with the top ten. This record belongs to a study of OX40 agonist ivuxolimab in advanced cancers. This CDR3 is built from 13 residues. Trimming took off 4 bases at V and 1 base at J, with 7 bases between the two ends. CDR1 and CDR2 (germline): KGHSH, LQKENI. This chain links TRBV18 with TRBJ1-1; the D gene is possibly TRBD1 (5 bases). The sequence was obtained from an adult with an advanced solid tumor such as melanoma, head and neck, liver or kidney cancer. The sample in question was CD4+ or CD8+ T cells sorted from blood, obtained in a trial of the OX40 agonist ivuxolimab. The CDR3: CASSLGGNTEAFF. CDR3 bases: TGTGCCAGCTCACTGGGGGGGAACACTGAAGCTTTCTTT.